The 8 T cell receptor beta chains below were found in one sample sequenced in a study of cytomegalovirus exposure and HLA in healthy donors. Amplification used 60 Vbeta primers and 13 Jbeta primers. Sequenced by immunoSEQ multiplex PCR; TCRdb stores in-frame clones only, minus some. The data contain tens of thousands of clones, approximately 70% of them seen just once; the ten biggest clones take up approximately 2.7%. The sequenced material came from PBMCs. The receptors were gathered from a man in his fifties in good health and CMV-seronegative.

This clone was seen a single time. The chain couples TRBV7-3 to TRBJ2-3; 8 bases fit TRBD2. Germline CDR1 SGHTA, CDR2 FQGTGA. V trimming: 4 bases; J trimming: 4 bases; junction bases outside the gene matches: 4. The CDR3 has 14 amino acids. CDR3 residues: CASSSGGAADTQYF. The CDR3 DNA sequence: TGTGCCAGCAGCTCCGGGGGGGCGGCAGATACGCAGTATTTT.

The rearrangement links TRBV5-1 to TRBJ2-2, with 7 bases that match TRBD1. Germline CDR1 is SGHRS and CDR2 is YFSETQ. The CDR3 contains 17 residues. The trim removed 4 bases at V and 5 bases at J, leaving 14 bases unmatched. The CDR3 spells CASSPPHPGQRTGELFF. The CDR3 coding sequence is TGCGCCAGCAGCCCACCCCACCCGGGACAGAGAACCGGGGAGCTGTTTTTT.

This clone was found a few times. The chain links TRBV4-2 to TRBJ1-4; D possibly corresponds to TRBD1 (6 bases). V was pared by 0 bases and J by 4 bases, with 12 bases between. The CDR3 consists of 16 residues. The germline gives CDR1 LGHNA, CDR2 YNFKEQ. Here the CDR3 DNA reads TGTGCCAGCAGCCAAGATCCCGACAGGTTTAATGAAAAACTGTTTTTT. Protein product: CASSQDPDRFNEKLFF.

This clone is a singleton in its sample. The CDR3 sequence is CASSLGAGDYNEQFF. In nucleotides, the CDR3 is TGCGCCAGCAGCTTGGGGGCGGGGGACTACAATGAGCAGTTCTTC. The rearrangement uses TRBV5-1 and TRBJ2-1; 7 bases match TRBD2. The germline V gene has CDR1 SGHRS and CDR2 YFSETQ. There are 15 residues in the CDR3. V lost 0 bases and J lost 3; bases outside the gene matches: 3. Full variable domain (rest looked up from reference TRBV5-1 and TRBJ2-1): KAGVTQTPRYLIKTRGQQVTLSCSPISGHRSVSWYQQTPGQGLQFLFEYFSETQRNKGNFPGRFSGRQFSNSRSEMNVSTLELGDSALYLCASSLGAGDYNEQFFGPGTRLTVL.

Here the CDR3 reads CASSLQGAGTEAFF. The DNA of the CDR3 is TGTGCCAGCAGCTTACAGGGGGCTGGCACTGAAGCTTTCTTT. The V gene is TRBV7-2, the J gene TRBJ1-1; 8 bases line up with TRBD1. CDR1 is SGHTA and CDR2 is FQGNSA in the germline V gene. The CDR3 has 14 residues. Trimming at V came to 2 bases and at J to 4 bases, leaving 3 bases not matched to a gene. Combining the CDR3 with reference TRBV7-2 and TRBJ1-1 gives the whole variable domain GAGVSQSPSNKVTEKGKDVELRCDPISGHTALYWYRQSLGQGLEFLIYFQGNSAPDKSGLPSDRFSAERTGGSVSTLTIQRTQQEDSAVYLCASSLQGAGTEAFFGQGTRLTVV.

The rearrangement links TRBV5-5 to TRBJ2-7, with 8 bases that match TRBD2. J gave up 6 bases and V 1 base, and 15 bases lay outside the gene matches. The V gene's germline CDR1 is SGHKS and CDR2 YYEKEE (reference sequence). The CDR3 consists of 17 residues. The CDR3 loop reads CASSLTPAGGGLGEQYV. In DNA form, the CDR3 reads TGTGCCAGCAGCTTGACGCCGGCGGGAGGTGGTTTAGGCGAGCAGTACGTC.

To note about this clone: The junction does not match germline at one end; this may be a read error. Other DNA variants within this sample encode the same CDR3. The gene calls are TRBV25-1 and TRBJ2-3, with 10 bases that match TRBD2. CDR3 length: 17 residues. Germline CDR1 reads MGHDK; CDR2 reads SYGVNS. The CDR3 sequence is CASSEFSPSGSWDTQYF. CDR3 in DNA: TGTGCCAGCAGTGAATTTTCGCCTAGCGGGAGCTGGGATACACAGTATTTT. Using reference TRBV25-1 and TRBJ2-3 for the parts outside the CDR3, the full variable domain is EADIYQTPRYLVIGTGKKITLECSQTMGHDKMYWYQQDPGMELHLIHYSYGVNSTEKGDLSSESTVSRIRTEHFPLTLESARPSHTSQYLCASSEFSPSGSWDTQYFGPGTRLTVL.

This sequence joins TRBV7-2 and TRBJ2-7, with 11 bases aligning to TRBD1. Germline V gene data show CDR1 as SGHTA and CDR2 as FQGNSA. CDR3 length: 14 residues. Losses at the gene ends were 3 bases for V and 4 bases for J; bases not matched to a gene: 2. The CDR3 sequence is CASSLDRGPYEQYV. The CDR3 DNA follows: TGTGCCAGCAGCTTGGACAGGGGGCCGTACGAGCAGTACGTC.